The sample holds a few counts of the clone carrying this T cell receptor beta chain. CDR1 is DFQATT, CDR2 SNEGSKA, per germline (reference sequence). The CDR3 length is 18 residues. J gave up 3 bases and V 0 bases, and 12 bases lay outside the gene matches. A second PCR, run for about 7 to 11 cycles, used a sample-barcoded 5' primer plus a J-beta primer mix. Each cDNA molecule, via a template-switch adaptor with 12 random nucleotides, was tagged. MiXCR, run by TCRdb on the 5' RACE reads, gives a single entry per CDR3 protein. The sample lists about 800,000 distinct CDR3 sequences, approximately 25% occurring once. The entry originates in a study of blood T cells in healthy people across ages. The same specimen was also included in a second study, on T cells of mothers and their children.

Sequenced sample: blood. This TCR was sampled from a boy aged 5-17 years in good health. The gene calls are TRBV20-1 and TRBJ1-2; 11 nucleotides match TRBD1. CDR3 nucleotide sequence: TGCAGTGCTAGAGATTTCGCTGGGACAGGGGGACTCTACTATGGCTACACCTTC. Translation gives CSARDFAGTGGLYYGYTF.